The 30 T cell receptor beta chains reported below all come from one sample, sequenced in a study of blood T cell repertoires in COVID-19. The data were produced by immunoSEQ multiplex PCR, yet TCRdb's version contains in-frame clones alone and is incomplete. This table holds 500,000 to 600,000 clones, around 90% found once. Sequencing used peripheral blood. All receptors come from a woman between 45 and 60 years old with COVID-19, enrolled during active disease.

CDR3 sequence (DNA): TGTGCCAGCCGATGGGTAGCCAATCAGCCCCAGCATTTT. Translating it yields CASRWVANQPQHF. This chain connects TRBV28 to TRBJ1-5; no reliable D call. The ends were cut back, 8 bases at V and 3 bases at J, with 11 bases in the middle. The CDR3 loop spans 13 amino acids. Per germline, CDR1 MDHEN and CDR2 SYDVKM.

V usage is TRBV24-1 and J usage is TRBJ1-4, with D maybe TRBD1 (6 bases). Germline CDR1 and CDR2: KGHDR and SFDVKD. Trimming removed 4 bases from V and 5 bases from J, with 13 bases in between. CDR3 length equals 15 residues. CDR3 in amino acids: CATSETGRGNEKLFF. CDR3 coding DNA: TGTGCCACCAGTGAAACAGGGAGGGGGAATGAAAAACTGTTTTTT.

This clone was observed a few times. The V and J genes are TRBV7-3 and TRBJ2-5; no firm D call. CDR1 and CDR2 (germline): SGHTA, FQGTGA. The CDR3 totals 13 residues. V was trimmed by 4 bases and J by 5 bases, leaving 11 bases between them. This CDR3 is CASSSGLKETQYF. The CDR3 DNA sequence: TGTGCCAGCAGCTCCGGTCTGAAGGAGACCCAGTACTTC.

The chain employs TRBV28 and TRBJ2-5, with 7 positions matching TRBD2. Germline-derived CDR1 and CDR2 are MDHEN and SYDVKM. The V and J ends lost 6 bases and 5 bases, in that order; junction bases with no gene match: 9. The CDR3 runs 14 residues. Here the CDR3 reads CASSLSGVGETQYF. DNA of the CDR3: TGTGCCAGCAGCCTAAGCGGGGTGGGGGAGACCCAGTACTTC.

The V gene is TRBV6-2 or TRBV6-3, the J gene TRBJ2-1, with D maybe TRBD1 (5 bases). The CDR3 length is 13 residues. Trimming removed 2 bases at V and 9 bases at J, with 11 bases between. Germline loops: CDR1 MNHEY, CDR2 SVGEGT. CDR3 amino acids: CASSYEGAVEQFF. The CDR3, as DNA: TGTGCCAGCAGTTACGAAGGGGCAGTTGAGCAGTTCTTC.

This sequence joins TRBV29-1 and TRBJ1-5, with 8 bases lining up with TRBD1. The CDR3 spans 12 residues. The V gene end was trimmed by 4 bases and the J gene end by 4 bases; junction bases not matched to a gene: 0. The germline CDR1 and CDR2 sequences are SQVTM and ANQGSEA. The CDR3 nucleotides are TGCAGCGTTGGGGACAGGAATCAGCCCCAGCATTTT. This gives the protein CSVGDRNQPQHF.

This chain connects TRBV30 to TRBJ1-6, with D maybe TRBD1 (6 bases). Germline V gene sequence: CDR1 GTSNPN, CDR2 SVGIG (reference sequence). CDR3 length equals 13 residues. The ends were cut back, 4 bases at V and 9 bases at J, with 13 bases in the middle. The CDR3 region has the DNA TGTGCCTGGATGGCATTCAGGGGTTCACCCCTCCACTTT. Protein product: CAWMAFRGSPLHF.

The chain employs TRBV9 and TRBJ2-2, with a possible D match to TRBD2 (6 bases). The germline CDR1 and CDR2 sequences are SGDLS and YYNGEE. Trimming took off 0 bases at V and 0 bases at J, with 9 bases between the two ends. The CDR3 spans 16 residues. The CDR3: CASSVAPGANTGELFF. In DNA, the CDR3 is TGTGCCAGCAGCGTAGCTCCGGGGGCGAACACCGGGGAGCTGTTTTTT.

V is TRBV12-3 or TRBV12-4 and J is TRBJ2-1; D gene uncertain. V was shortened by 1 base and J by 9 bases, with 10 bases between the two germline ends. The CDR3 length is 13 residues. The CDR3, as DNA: TGTGCCAGCAGTTTAGTTTTGTCTAGTGAGCAGTTCTTC. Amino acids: CASSLVLSSEQFF.

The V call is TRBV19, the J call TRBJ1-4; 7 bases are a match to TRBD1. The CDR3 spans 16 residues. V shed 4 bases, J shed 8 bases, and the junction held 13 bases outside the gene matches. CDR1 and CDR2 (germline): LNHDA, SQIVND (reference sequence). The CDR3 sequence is CASSRGQRRSEEKLFF. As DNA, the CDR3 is TGTGCCAGTAGTAGGGGACAGCGGAGGTCGGAGGAAAAACTGTTTTTT.

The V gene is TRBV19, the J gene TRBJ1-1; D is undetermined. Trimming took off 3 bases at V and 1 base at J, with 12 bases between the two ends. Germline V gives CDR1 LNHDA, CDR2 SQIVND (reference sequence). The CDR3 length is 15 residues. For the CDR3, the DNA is TGTGCCAGTAGTATGACTGGTGGCTCGAACACTGAAGCTTTCTTT. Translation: CASSMTGGSNTEAFF.

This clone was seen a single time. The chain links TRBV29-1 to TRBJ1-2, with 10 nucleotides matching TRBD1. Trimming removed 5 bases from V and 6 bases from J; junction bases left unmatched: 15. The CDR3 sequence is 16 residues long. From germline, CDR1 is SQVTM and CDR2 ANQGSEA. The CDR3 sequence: CSVLGGTGVLMDGYTF. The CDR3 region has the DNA TGCAGCGTTCTAGGGGGGACAGGGGTCTTAATGGATGGCTACACCTTC.

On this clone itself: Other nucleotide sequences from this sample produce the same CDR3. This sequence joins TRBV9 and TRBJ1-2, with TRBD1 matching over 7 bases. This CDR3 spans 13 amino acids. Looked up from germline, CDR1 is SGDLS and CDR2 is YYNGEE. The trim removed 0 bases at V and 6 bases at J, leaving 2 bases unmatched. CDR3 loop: CASSVGQGHGYTF. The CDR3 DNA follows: TGTGCCAGCAGCGTAGGACAGGGTCATGGCTACACCTTC.

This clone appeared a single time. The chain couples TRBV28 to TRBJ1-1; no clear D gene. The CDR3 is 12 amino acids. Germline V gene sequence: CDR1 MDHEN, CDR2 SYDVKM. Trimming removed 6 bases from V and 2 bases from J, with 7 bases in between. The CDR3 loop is CASSEANTEAFF. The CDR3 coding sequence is TGTGCCAGCAGCGAAGCTAACACTGAAGCTTTCTTT.

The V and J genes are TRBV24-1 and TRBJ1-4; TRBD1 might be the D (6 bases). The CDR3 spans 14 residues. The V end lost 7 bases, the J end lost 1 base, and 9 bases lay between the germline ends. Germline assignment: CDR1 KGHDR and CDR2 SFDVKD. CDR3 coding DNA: TGTGCCACCAGGATCAGGGGAACTAATGAAAAACTGTTTTTT. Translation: CATRIRGTNEKLFF.

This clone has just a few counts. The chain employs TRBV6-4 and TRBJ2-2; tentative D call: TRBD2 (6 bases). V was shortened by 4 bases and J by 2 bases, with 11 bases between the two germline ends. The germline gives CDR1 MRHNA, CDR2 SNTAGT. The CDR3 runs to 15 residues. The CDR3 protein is CASSAWGGNTGELFF. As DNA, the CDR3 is TGTGCCAGCAGTGCCTGGGGAGGCAACACCGGGGAGCTGTTTTTT.

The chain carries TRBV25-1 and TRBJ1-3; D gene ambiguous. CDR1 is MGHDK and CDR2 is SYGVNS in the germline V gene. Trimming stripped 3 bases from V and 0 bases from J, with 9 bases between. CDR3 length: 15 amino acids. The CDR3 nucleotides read TGTGCCAGCAGTGAGCCGAGAAGCTCTGGAAACACCATATATTTT. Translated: CASSEPRSSGNTIYF.

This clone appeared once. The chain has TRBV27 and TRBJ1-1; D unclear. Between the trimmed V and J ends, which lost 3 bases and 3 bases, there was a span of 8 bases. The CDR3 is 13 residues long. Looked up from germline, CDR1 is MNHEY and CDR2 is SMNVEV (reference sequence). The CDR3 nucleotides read TGTGCCAGCAGTTTCGGGCGGGACACTGAAGCTTTCTTT. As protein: CASSFGRDTEAFF.

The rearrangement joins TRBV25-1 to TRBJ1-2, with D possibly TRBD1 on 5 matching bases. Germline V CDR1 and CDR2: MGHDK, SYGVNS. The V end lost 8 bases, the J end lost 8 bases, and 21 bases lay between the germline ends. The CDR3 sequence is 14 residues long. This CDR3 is CASGYGGGKEGYTF. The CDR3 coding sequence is TGTGCCAGCGGATATGGGGGGGGAAAGGAGGGCTACACCTTC.

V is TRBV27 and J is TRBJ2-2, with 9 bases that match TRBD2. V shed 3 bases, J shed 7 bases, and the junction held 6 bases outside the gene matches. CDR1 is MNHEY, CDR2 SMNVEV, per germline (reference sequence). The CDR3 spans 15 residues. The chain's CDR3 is CASSLGRGGVGELFF. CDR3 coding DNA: TGTGCCAGCAGTTTGGGGCGGGGGGGCGTCGGGGAGCTGTTTTTT.

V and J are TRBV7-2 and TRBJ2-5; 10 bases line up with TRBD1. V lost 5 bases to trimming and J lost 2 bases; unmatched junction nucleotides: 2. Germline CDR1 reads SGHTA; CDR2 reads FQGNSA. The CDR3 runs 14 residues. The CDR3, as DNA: TGTGCCAGCAGCCAGGACAGGGGGCAAGAGACCCAGTACTTC. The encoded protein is CASSQDRGQETQYF.

This CDR3 reads CASQRRGNQPQHF. The CDR3 DNA reads TGTGCCAGCCAACGTCGAGGCAATCAGCCCCAGCATTTT. This chain connects TRBV7-8 to TRBJ1-5; D not certain. Germline CDR1 is SGHVS and CDR2 is FQNEAQ. Trimming cost V 8 bases and J 2 bases, with 10 bases left between them. The CDR3 has 13 residues.

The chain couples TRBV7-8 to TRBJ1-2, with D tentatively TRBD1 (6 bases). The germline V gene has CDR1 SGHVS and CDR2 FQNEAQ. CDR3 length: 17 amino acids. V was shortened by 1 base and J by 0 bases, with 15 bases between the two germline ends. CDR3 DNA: TGTGCCAGCAGCTTAGTGGTGATAGGGACACCTAACTATGGCTACACCTTC. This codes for CASSLVVIGTPNYGYTF.

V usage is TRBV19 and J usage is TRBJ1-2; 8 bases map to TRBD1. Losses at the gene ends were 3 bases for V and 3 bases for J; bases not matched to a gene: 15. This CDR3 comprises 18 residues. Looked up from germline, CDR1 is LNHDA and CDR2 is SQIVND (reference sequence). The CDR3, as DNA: TGTGCCAGTAGTATTAAGACAGGGGTGCCGCTACCATACTATGGCTACACCTTC. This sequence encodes CASSIKTGVPLPYYGYTF.

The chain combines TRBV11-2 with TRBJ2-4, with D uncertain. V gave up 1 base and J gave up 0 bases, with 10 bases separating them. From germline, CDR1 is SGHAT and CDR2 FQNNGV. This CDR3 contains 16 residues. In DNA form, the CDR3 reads TGTGCCAGCAGCTTAGGAGTTCGAGTAGCCAAAAACATTCAGTACTTC. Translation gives CASSLGVRVAKNIQYF.

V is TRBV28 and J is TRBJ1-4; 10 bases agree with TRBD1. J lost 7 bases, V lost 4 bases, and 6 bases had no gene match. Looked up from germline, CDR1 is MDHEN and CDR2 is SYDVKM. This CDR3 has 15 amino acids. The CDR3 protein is CASSSTTGGREKLFF. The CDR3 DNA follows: TGTGCCAGCAGTTCCACGACAGGGGGCCGTGAAAAACTGTTTTTT.

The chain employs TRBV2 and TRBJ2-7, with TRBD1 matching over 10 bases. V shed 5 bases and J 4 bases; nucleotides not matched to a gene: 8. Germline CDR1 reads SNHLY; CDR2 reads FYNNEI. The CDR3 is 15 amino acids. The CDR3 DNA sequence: TGTGCCAGCAGTCCGGGACAGGGGAAAGGGTACGAGCAGTACTTC. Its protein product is CASSPGQGKGYEQYF.

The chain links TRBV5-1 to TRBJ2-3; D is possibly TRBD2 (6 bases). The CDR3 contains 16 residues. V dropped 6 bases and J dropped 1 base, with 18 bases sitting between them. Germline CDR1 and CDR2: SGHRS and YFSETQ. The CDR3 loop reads CASTFYFGGGTDTQYF. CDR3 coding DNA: TGCGCCAGCACCTTTTATTTCGGGGGAGGCACAGATACGCAGTATTTT.

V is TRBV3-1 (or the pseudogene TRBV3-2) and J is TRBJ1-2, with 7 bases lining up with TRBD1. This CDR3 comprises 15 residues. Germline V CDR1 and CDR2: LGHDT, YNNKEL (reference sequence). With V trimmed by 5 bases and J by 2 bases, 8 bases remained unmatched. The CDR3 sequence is CASSSPDRVNYGYTF. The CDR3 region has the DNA TGTGCCAGCAGCTCTCCTGACAGGGTAAACTATGGCTACACCTTC.

CDR3 sequence reads: CASSHPSANPEDYEQYF. The CDR3 DNA sequence: TGTGCCAGCAGCCACCCCTCGGCAAATCCCGAGGACTACGAGCAGTACTTC. The gene calls are TRBV7-6 and TRBJ2-7; D unresolved. V lost 5 bases and J 3 bases, leaving 23 bases between the germline ends. This CDR3 comprises 17 residues. In germline, CDR1 is SGHVS, CDR2 FNYEAQ. Filled out from reference TRBV7-6 and TRBJ2-7, the complete variable domain reads GAGVSQSPRYKVTKRGQDVALRCDPISGHVSLYWYRQALGQGPEFLTYFNYEAQQDKSGLPNDRFSAERPEGSISTLTIQRTEQRDSAMYRCASSHPSANPEDYEQYFGPGTRLTVT.